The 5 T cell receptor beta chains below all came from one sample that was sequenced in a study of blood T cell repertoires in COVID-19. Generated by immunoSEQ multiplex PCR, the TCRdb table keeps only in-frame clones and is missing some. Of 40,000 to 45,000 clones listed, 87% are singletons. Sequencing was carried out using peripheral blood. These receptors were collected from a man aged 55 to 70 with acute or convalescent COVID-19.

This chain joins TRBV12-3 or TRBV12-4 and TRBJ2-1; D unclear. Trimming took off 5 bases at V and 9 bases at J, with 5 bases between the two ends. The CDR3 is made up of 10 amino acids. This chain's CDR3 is CASSLFEQFF. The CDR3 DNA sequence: TGTGCCAGCAGTCTATTTGAGCAGTTCTTC.

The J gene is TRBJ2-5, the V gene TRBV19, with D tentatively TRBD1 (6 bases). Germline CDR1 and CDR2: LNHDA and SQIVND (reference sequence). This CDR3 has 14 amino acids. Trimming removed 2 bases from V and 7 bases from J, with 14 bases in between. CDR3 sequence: CASSISVRGGTQYF. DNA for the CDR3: TGTGCCAGTAGTATATCGGTCAGGGGTGGGACCCAGTACTTC. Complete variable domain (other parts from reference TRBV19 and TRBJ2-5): DGGITQSPKYLFRKEGQNVTLSCEQNLNHDAMYWYRQDPGQGLRLIYYSQIVNDFQKGDIAEGYSVSREKKESFPLTVTSAQKNPTAFYLCASSISVRGGTQYFGPGTRLLVL.

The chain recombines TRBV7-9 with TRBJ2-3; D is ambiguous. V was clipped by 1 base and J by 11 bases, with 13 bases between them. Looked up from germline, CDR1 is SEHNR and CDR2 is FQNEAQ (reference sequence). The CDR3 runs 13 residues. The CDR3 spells CASSLGPTQEQYF. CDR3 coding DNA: TGTGCCAGCAGCTTAGGACCTACTCAGGAGCAGTATTTT. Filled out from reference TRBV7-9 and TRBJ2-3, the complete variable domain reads DTGVSQNPRHKITKRGQNVTFRCDPISEHNRLYWYRQTLGQGPEFLTYFQNEAQLEKSRLLSDRFSAERPKGSFSTLEIQRTEQGDSAMYLCASSLGPTQEQYFGPGTRLTVL.

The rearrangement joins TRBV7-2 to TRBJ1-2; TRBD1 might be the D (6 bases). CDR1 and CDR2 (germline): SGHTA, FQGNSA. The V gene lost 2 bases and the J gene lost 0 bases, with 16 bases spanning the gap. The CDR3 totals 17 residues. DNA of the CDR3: TGTGCCAGCAGCTTAAGTGCCAGGGGTCAAACTAACTATGGCTACACCTTC. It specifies CASSLSARGQTNYGYTF.

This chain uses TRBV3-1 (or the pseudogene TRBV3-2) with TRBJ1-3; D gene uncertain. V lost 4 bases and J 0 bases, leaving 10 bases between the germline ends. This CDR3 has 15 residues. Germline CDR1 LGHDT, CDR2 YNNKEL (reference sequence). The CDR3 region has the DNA TGTGCCAGCAGCCTAAATGGCATCTCTGGAAACACCATATATTTT. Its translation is CASSLNGISGNTIYF.